A selection of T cell receptor beta chains follows, all from one sample in a study of CD8 T cells in ankylosing spondylitis. TCRdb itself ran the 5' RACE reads through MiXCR, one entry per CDR3 protein. The table has some 800,000 distinct CDR3 sequences, 12% seen once. Specimen: blood, either unsorted or a sorted T cell fraction (not recorded which). The receptors originated from a male donor with ankylosing spondylitis. Each CDR3 is given with its conserved first and last residue. D genes are given only for firm matches. Expanded clones are given a class, and other clones once, few, many or no size at all.

clone_size: NA; v_call: TRBV7-2; d_call: TRBD1; j_call: TRBJ2-7; cdr3_nt: TGTGCCAGCAGCTCTCTGGGGGACAGATCCTACGAGCAGTACTTC; cdr3_aa: CASSSLGDRSYEQYF
clone_size: NA; v_call: TRBV24-1; d_call: NA; j_call: TRBJ2-1; cdr3_nt: TGTGCCACCAGTGTGGGCTCCCGCAATGAGCAGTTCTTC; cdr3_aa: CATSVGSRNEQFF
clone_size: NA; v_call: TRBV20-1; d_call: NA; j_call: TRBJ1-5; cdr3_nt: TGCAGTGCTACCCGGGCCCTAGAGCAGCCCCAGCATTTT; cdr3_aa: CSATRALEQPQHF
clone_size: NA; v_call: TRBV6-4; d_call: NA; j_call: TRBJ2-3; cdr3_nt: TGTGCCAGCAGTGACTCCGGACGGGCAGATACGCAGTATTTT; cdr3_aa: CASSDSGRADTQYF
clone_size: few; v_call: TRBV2; d_call: NA; j_call: TRBJ2-7; cdr3_nt: TGTGCCAGCCGGGTGGAGGCCGACTCCTACGAGCAGTACTTC; cdr3_aa: CASRVEADSYEQYF
clone_size: NA; v_call: TRBV29-1; d_call: NA; j_call: TRBJ2-3; cdr3_nt: TGCAGCGTTGAAGATCCAGTATCTAGCACAGATACGCAGTATTTT; cdr3_aa: CSVEDPVSSTDTQYF
clone_size: NA; v_call: TRBV18; d_call: TRBD2; j_call: TRBJ2-7; cdr3_nt: TGTGCCAGCTCACCATCAGCAGGACTAGTCAACGAGCAGTACTTC; cdr3_aa: CASSPSAGLVNEQYF
clone_size: NA; v_call: TRBV5-5; d_call: TRBD2; j_call: TRBJ2-5; cdr3_nt: TGTGCCAGCAGCTTGGTAGGACTAGCAGAGACCCAGTACTTC; cdr3_aa: CASSLVGLAETQYF
clone_size: few; v_call: TRBV4-3; d_call: NA; j_call: TRBJ2-1; cdr3_nt: TGCGCCAGCAGCCAGCAGGGGTTTAGCTCCTACAATGAGCAGTTCTTC; cdr3_aa: CASSQQGFSSYNEQFF
clone_size: many; v_call: TRBV29-1; d_call: TRBD2; j_call: TRBJ2-1; cdr3_nt: TGCAGCGTTGAACGCCAGCGGGATTACAATGAGCAGTTCTTC; cdr3_aa: CSVERQRDYNEQFF
clone_size: many; v_call: TRBV12-3/TRBV12-4; d_call: NA; j_call: TRBJ1-1; cdr3_nt: TGTGCCAGCAGCCGTGATAACACTGAAGCTTTCTTT; cdr3_aa: CASSRDNTEAFF
clone_size: many; v_call: TRBV20-1; d_call: NA; j_call: TRBJ2-7; cdr3_nt: TGCAGTGCTAGGCGCGATAGCGAGCAGTACTTC; cdr3_aa: CSARRDSEQYF
clone_size: few; v_call: TRBV20-1; d_call: NA; j_call: TRBJ1-4; cdr3_nt: TGCAGTGCTAGCAGAAGGGGTAATGAAAAACTGTTTTTT; cdr3_aa: CSASRRGNEKLFF
clone_size: few; v_call: TRBV4-3; d_call: NA; j_call: TRBJ2-7; cdr3_nt: TGCGCCAGCAGCCAGGCCGGGACGGCGACCCGGCACTTC; cdr3_aa: CASSQAGTATRHF
clone_size: NA; v_call: TRBV24-1; d_call: NA; j_call: TRBJ2-5; cdr3_nt: TGTGCCACCAGTGTTCACCGCCCGGGACATGGTAGGGAGACCCAGTACTTC; cdr3_aa: CATSVHRPGHGRETQYF
clone_size: NA; v_call: TRBV6-1; d_call: NA; j_call: TRBJ2-1; cdr3_nt: TGTGCCAGCAGTGAGAAACGGGTCAATGAGCAGTTCTTC; cdr3_aa: CASSEKRVNEQFF
clone_size: many; v_call: TRBV20-1; d_call: NA; j_call: TRBJ1-5; cdr3_nt: TGCAGTGCTAGTCGACACGACTATAGCAATCAGCCCCAGCATTTT; cdr3_aa: CSASRHDYSNQPQHF
clone_size: NA; v_call: TRBV7-2; d_call: TRBD1; j_call: TRBJ2-7; cdr3_nt: TGTGCCAGCAGCTTGGACAGGGCTAACTACGAGCAGTACTTC; cdr3_aa: CASSLDRANYEQYF
clone_size: NA; v_call: TRBV12-3/TRBV12-4; d_call: TRBD1; j_call: TRBJ2-1; cdr3_nt: TGTGCCAGCAGTTCCGGGACAGCCAGCTCCTACAATGAGCAGTTCTTC; cdr3_aa: CASSSGTASSYNEQFF
clone_size: NA; v_call: TRBV20-1; d_call: NA; j_call: TRBJ2-1; cdr3_nt: TGCAGTGCTAGAGATCACAGGCTGGGTGAAAATGAGCAGTTCTTC; cdr3_aa: CSARDHRLGENEQFF
clone_size: many; v_call: TRBV24-1; d_call: NA; j_call: TRBJ2-1; cdr3_nt: TGTGCCACCGGTGCGTTCTCCTACAATGAGCAGTTCTTC; cdr3_aa: CATGAFSYNEQFF
clone_size: few; v_call: TRBV6-1; d_call: NA; j_call: TRBJ1-1; cdr3_nt: TGTGCCAGCACTCCGGACACGAACACTGAAGCTTTCTTT; cdr3_aa: CASTPDTNTEAFF
clone_size: many; v_call: TRBV5-1; d_call: TRBD2; j_call: TRBJ2-1; cdr3_nt: TGCGCCAGCAACCCGACTAGCGGTTACAATGAGCAGTTCTTC; cdr3_aa: CASNPTSGYNEQFF
clone_size: NA; v_call: TRBV6-5; d_call: TRBD2; j_call: TRBJ2-7; cdr3_nt: TGTGCCAGCAGTTACGGGGGACTAGCGGGGAAAAGCTCCTACGAGCAGTACTTC; cdr3_aa: CASSYGGLAGKSSYEQYF
clone_size: few; v_call: TRBV20-1; d_call: NA; j_call: TRBJ1-1; cdr3_nt: TGCAGTGCTACCCTGGGACACCTGGGAACTGAAGCTTTCTTT; cdr3_aa: CSATLGHLGTEAFF
clone_size: NA; v_call: TRBV4-1; d_call: NA; j_call: TRBJ2-2; cdr3_nt: TGCGCCAGCAGCAACCGACTCCTCAGCGAGGAGCTGTTTTTT; cdr3_aa: CASSNRLLSEELFF
clone_size: few; v_call: TRBV5-1; d_call: TRBD1; j_call: TRBJ1-1; cdr3_nt: TGCGCCAGCAGCTTGGGACCAGGGGGCGACCTCATGGAAGCTTTCTTT; cdr3_aa: CASSLGPGGDLMEAFF
clone_size: NA; v_call: TRBV6-5; d_call: NA; j_call: TRBJ1-5; cdr3_nt: TGTGCCAGCAGGACTACTAATCAGCCCCAGCATTTT; cdr3_aa: CASRTTNQPQHF
clone_size: few; v_call: TRBV6-1; d_call: TRBD1; j_call: TRBJ1-2; cdr3_nt: TGTGCCAGCAGTGAGTCCGGACAGGCCTATGGCTACACCTTC; cdr3_aa: CASSESGQAYGYTF
clone_size: many; v_call: TRBV20-1; d_call: NA; j_call: TRBJ2-7; cdr3_nt: TGCAGTGCTAGAGATAGGCAGGGAGGTAGTTACGAGCAGTACTTC; cdr3_aa: CSARDRQGGSYEQYF
clone_size: NA; v_call: TRBV10-3; d_call: TRBD1; j_call: TRBJ2-7; cdr3_nt: TGTGCCATCAGTGGAAACCGGGACAGTTACTACGAGCAGTACTTC; cdr3_aa: CAISGNRDSYYEQYF
clone_size: few; v_call: TRBV25-1; d_call: TRBD1; j_call: TRBJ2-7; cdr3_nt: TGTGCCAGCAGTGACCCGGGACAGGGTTACGAGCAGTACTTC; cdr3_aa: CASSDPGQGYEQYF
clone_size: few; v_call: TRBV20-1; d_call: NA; j_call: TRBJ1-4; cdr3_nt: TGCAGTGCTAGATTACGTGGGGTGGAACTGTTTTTT; cdr3_aa: CSARLRGVELFF
clone_size: NA; v_call: TRBV6-4; d_call: NA; j_call: TRBJ1-1; cdr3_nt: TGTGCCAGCAGGAAGAGGGAGGGCACTGAAGCTTTCTTT; cdr3_aa: CASRKREGTEAFF
clone_size: many; v_call: TRBV20-1; d_call: NA; j_call: TRBJ2-7; cdr3_nt: TGCAGTGCTAGAGCCCTAGGGCGTTCCTACGAGCAGTACTTC; cdr3_aa: CSARALGRSYEQYF
clone_size: NA; v_call: TRBV4-3; d_call: TRBD2; j_call: TRBJ2-1; cdr3_nt: TGCGCCAGCAGCCAAGAGCTAGCGGGAGGGCACAGTGAGCAGTTCTTC; cdr3_aa: CASSQELAGGHSEQFF
clone_size: few; v_call: TRBV4-3; d_call: TRBD1; j_call: TRBJ1-2; cdr3_nt: TGCGCCAGCAGCCAAGCCGGGACAGGGTTGCATGGCTACACCTTC; cdr3_aa: CASSQAGTGLHGYTF
clone_size: many; v_call: TRBV2; d_call: NA; j_call: TRBJ2-3; cdr3_nt: TGTGCCAGCAGTTCCCCCGGGGCCTCCACAGATACGCAGTATTTT; cdr3_aa: CASSSPGASTDTQYF
clone_size: NA; v_call: TRBV7-9; d_call: NA; j_call: TRBJ2-7; cdr3_nt: TGTGCCACCGAAGGAATGCGAGACTCCTGGGCCGAGCAGTACTTC; cdr3_aa: CATEGMRDSWAEQYF
clone_size: few; v_call: TRBV10-3; d_call: TRBD1; j_call: TRBJ1-1; cdr3_nt: TGTGCCATCAGACAGGGGGCAGGGAACACTGAAGCTTTCTTT; cdr3_aa: CAIRQGAGNTEAFF
clone_size: few; v_call: TRBV4-3; d_call: NA; j_call: TRBJ2-1; cdr3_nt: TGCGCCAGCAGCCAAGTCGCGGGCAACAATGAGCAGTTCTTC; cdr3_aa: CASSQVAGNNEQFF
clone_size: few; v_call: TRBV10-3; d_call: TRBD2; j_call: TRBJ2-7; cdr3_nt: TGTGCCACCCTAGCGGGAGTCGAGGCCTACGAGCAGTACTTC; cdr3_aa: CATLAGVEAYEQYF
clone_size: few; v_call: TRBV12-5; d_call: TRBD2; j_call: TRBJ2-1; cdr3_nt: TGTGCTAGCTCCGGGACTAGCGGGACCGTTGAACCCAATGAGCAGTTCTTC; cdr3_aa: CASSGTSGTVEPNEQFF
clone_size: many; v_call: TRBV28; d_call: NA; j_call: TRBJ2-5; cdr3_nt: TGTGCCAGCAGGCAGGGACAAGGAGGCCAAGAGACCCAGTACTTC; cdr3_aa: CASRQGQGGQETQYF
clone_size: many; v_call: TRBV6-5; d_call: NA; j_call: TRBJ2-7; cdr3_nt: TGTGCCAGCAGTATCCAAAGGGCCTCCTACGAGCAGTACTTC; cdr3_aa: CASSIQRASYEQYF
clone_size: NA; v_call: TRBV6-5; d_call: NA; j_call: TRBJ2-1; cdr3_nt: TGTGCCAGCAGGGACATTACTGAGCAGTTCTTC; cdr3_aa: CASRDITEQFF
clone_size: NA; v_call: TRBV9; d_call: NA; j_call: TRBJ2-7; cdr3_nt: TGTGCCAGCAGCGAGGGACCATTATACGAGCAGTACTTC; cdr3_aa: CASSEGPLYEQYF